This T cell receptor beta chain was profiled in a study of cytomegalovirus exposure and HLA in healthy donors. Per the germline V gene, CDR1 is MGHRA and CDR2 is YSYEKL. V was shortened by 0 bases and J by 5 bases, with 10 bases between the two germline ends. The CDR3 loop spans 14 amino acids. In the case of this clone: Different DNA sequences within this sample yield the same CDR3.

The PCR used 60 Vbeta and 13 Jbeta primers. The method was immunoSEQ multiplex PCR; TCRdb's version includes in-frame clones alone and lacks a portion of them. Of approximately 190,000 clones in the sample, more than 75% were seen once. Sequenced sample: PBMCs. The chain couples TRBV4-1 to TRBJ1-2; D is undetermined. The source is a man in his forties in good health and CMV-seropositive. CDR3 sequence: CASSQDRGPYGYTF. DNA of the CDR3: TGCGCCAGCAGCCAAGATCGTGGCCCTTATGGCTACACCTTC.